This T cell receptor beta chain was documented in a study of post-analysis software for immune sequencing data. The study, taken as a whole, reports: Comparison of patients with controls showed roughly five TRBV segments more frequent in patients, TRBV5-6, TRBV5-1 and TRBV20-1 among them.

This clonotype was counted only a few times. Its specificity is not known. Unique molecular identifiers tagged the TCR beta cDNA libraries. TCRdb re-derived calls from the PCR reads in MiXCR, one entry per CDR3 protein. Seen here are some 160,000 distinct CDR3 sequences, under 40% observed once, and the top ten hold under 30%. The CDR3 length is 16 residues. J gave up 4 bases and V 0 bases, and 6 bases lay outside the gene matches. From germline, CDR1 is LGHNA and CDR2 YNFKEQ. The chain is built from TRBV4-2 and TRBJ1-1; 9 bases fit TRBD1. The clonotype was recovered from a girl between 10 and 17 years old with multiple sclerosis. The source material was blood, sampled after autologous hematopoietic stem cell transplantation. CDR3 region: CASSQEGQGPGTEAFF. CDR3 nucleotide sequence: TGTGCCAGCAGCCAAGAAGGACAGGGGCCGGGCACTGAAGCTTTCTTT.